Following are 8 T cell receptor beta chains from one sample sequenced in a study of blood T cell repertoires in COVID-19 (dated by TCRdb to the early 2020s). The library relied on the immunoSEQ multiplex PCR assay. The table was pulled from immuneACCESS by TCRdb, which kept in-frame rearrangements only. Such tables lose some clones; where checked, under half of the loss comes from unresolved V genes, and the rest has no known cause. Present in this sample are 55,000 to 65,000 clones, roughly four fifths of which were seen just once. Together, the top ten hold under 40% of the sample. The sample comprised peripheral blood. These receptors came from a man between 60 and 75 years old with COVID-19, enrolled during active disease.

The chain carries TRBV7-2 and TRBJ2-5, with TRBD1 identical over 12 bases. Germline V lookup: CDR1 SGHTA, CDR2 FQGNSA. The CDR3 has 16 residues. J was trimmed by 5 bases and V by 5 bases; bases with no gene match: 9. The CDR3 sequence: CASSHGTGGAGETQYF. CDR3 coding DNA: TGTGCCAGCAGCCACGGGACAGGGGGCGCAGGGGAGACCCAGTACTTC.

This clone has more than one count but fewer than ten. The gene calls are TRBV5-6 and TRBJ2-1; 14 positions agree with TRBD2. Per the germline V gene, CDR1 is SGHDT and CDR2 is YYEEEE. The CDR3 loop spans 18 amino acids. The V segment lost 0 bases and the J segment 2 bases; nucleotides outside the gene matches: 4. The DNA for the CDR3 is TGTGCCAGCAGCTTGGGGACTAGCGGGAGGAGAACCTACAATGAGCAGTTCTTC. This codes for CASSLGTSGRRTYNEQFF.

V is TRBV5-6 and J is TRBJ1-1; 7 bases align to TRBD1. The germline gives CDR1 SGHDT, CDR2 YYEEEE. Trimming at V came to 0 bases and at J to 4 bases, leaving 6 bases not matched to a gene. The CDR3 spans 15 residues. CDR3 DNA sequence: TGTGCCAGCAGCTTGGGGACAGGTTCTGGCACTGAAGCTTTCTTT. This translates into CASSLGTGSGTEAFF.

The CDR3 reads CAWSVSGRVGDTQYF. The CDR3 DNA reads TGTGCCTGGAGTGTTAGCGGGAGGGTGGGAGATACGCAGTATTTT. J is TRBJ2-3 and V is TRBV30; 11 bases agree with TRBD2. The trim removed 0 bases at V and 5 bases at J, leaving 4 bases unmatched. CDR3 length equals 15 residues. CDR1 is GTSNPN, CDR2 SVGIG, per germline (reference sequence).

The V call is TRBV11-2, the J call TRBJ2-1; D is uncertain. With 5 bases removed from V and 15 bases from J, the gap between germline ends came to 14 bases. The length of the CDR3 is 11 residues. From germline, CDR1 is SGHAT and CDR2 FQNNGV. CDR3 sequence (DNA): TGTGCCAGCAGCCAAACAAGTCGTTTGTTCTTC. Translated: CASSQTSRLFF.

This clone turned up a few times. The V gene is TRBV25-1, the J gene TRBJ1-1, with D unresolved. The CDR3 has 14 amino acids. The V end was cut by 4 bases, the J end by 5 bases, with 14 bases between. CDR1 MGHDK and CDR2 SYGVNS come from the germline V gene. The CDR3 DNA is TGTGCCAGCAGTGGATTCTCCGGGAGGACTGAAGCTTTCTTT. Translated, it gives CASSGFSGRTEAFF.

Written as DNA, the CDR3 is TGCAGCGTTACGGAGTCCAATCAGCCCCAGCATTTT. Translation gives CSVTESNQPQHF. V usage is TRBV29-1 and J usage is TRBJ1-5; no clear D gene. Trimming removed 5 bases from V and 3 bases from J, with 8 bases in between. The length of the CDR3 is 12 residues. The germline V gene encodes CDR1 SQVTM and CDR2 ANQGSEA.

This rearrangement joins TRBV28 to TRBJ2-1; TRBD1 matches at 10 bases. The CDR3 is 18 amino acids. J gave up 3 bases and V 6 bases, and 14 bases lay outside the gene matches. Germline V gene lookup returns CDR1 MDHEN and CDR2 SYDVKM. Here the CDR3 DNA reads TGTGCCAGCAGCCCCTCGGGACAGGGGTTATATTTCTACAATGAGCAGTTCTTC. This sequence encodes CASSPSGQGLYFYNEQFF.